This entry lists 28 T cell receptor beta chains sequenced from one sample in a study of naive and memory T cell subsets. Study results and caveats: Possibly reflecting memory cells re-expressing CD45RA, a few larger clonotypes occurred in naive repertoires, especially CD8.

The beta constant-region primer was an equimolar mix of two oligonucleotides covering TRBC1 and TRBC2. The ligated cDNA underwent four PCR rounds using SP2 and nested alpha and beta constant-region primers. In TCRdb, the UMI-ligation and nested PCR reads were re-called with MiXCR into one record per CDR3 protein. The sample includes about 90,000 distinct CDR3 sequences, around 11% of them seen just once. These receptors have no identified antigens. Sample: naive CD4+ T cells from blood. These receptors all come from a human donor in good health.

This clonotype was seen many times. The gene calls are TRBV7-9 and TRBJ2-1; a weak D match, TRBD2 (5 bases). Trimming removed 5 bases at V and 8 bases at J, with 10 bases between. CDR3 size: 12 residues. Per germline, CDR1 SEHNR and CDR2 FQNEAQ (reference sequence). CDR3: CASSPRGYEQFF. CDR3 in DNA: TGTGCCAGCAGCCCCAGAGGGTATGAGCAGTTCTTC.

Only a few counts were recorded for this clonotype. The J gene is TRBJ1-5, the V gene TRBV15; a weak D match, TRBD1 (5 bases). The V gene lost 1 base and the J gene lost 2 bases, with 15 bases spanning the gap. CDR1 is LNHNV, CDR2 YYDKDF, per germline (reference sequence). CDR3 length: 17 amino acids. The CDR3 protein is CATSRAGTSIGNQPQHF. The CDR3 region has the DNA TGTGCCACCAGCAGAGCGGGGACTAGTATAGGCAATCAGCCCCAGCATTTT. Full variable domain (remainder filled in from reference TRBV15 and TRBJ1-5): DAMVIQNPRYQVTQFGKPVTLSCSQTLNHNVMYWYQQKSSQAPKLLFHYYDKDFNNEADTPDNFQSRRPNTSFCFLDIRSPGLGDTAMYLCATSRAGTSIGNQPQHFGDGTRLSIL.

At least ten counts were recorded for this clonotype. CDR3 amino acids: CASSYFIRTVTEAFF. In nucleotides, the CDR3 is TGTGCCAGCAGTTACTTCATCCGTACCGTCACTGAAGCTTTCTTT. The genes are TRBV6-2 or TRBV6-3 and TRBJ1-1; D ambiguous. Trimming cost V 1 base and J 4 bases, with 13 bases left between them. The CDR3 sequence is 15 residues long. CDR1 and CDR2 from the germline V gene are MNHEY and SVGEGT.

This clonotype has a count of ten or more. The chain uses TRBV11-3 and TRBJ2-7; TRBD2 aligns across 11 bases. Germline V gives CDR1 SGHNT, CDR2 YENEEA. The V gene end was trimmed by 5 bases and the J gene end by 1 base; junction bases not matched to a gene: 19. The length of the CDR3 is 20 residues. In nucleotides, the CDR3 is TGTGCCAGCAGCCCAACCGGGACAGGGATAACTAGCGGGAGTTCCTACGAGCAGTACTTC. It specifies CASSPTGTGITSGSSYEQYF.

This chain links TRBV4-2 with TRBJ2-6; the D is unclear. Germline V gene data show CDR1 as LGHNA and CDR2 as YNFKEQ. Between the trimmed V and J ends, which lost 4 bases and 0 bases, there was a span of 13 bases. CDR3 length: 17 residues. CDR3 DNA sequence: TGTGCCAGCAGCCGAACTATGGACCACTCTGGGGCCAACGTCCTGACTTTC. Its protein is CASSRTMDHSGANVLTF.

V and J are TRBV6-5 and TRBJ1-1; D is ambiguous. Trimming pared 3 bases from V and 1 base from J, leaving 6 bases between. This CDR3 is built from 13 residues. The germline V gene encodes CDR1 MNHEY and CDR2 SVGAGI. The CDR3 protein is CASSYLENTEAFF. The CDR3 DNA reads TGTGCCAGCAGTTATTTAGAGAACACTGAAGCTTTCTTT.

This sequence joins TRBV12-3 or TRBV12-4 and TRBJ2-5, with TRBD1 matching over 7 bases. The CDR3 extends over 14 amino acids. The V and J ends lost 5 bases and 1 base, in that order; junction bases with no gene match: 4. The CDR3 DNA is TGTGCCAGCAGTCTCCAGGGGGTCCAAGAGACCCAGTACTTC. As protein: CASSLQGVQETQYF.

In this sample, this clonotype turned up many times. This chain links TRBV7-8 with TRBJ2-5, with unresolved D. Trimming removed 2 bases at V and 1 base at J, with 8 bases between. The CDR3 is 14 residues long. CDR1 is SGHVS and CDR2 is FQNEAQ in the germline V gene. The CDR3 DNA reads as TGTGCCAGCAGCTTACAGAACCCCCAAGAGACCCAGTACTTC. This sequence encodes CASSLQNPQETQYF.

This chain connects TRBV7-8 to TRBJ2-3; TRBD2 matches 11 bases. From germline, CDR1 is SGHVS and CDR2 FQNEAQ. This CDR3 is 19 amino acids long. Trimming cost V 5 bases and J 0 bases; bases outside gene matches: 13. The CDR3 DNA is TGTGCCAGCAGCCGTTACGGGACTAGCGGACGTACTAGCACAGATACGCAGTATTTT. Protein sequence: CASSRYGTSGRTSTDTQYF.

The genes are TRBV25-1 and TRBJ1-2; D is unclear. CDR3 length: 13 residues. Germline loops: CDR1 MGHDK, CDR2 SYGVNS. V lost 2 bases to trimming and J lost 4 bases, with 8 bases between them. For the CDR3, the DNA is TGTGCCAGCAGTGAAGTCGGATCCTATGGCTACACCTTC. Translated, it gives CASSEVGSYGYTF.

A few counts support this clonotype. J is TRBJ2-2 and V is TRBV7-9; TRBD1 might be the D (6 bases). The CDR3 covers 16 residues. V gave up 2 bases and J gave up 0 bases, with 10 bases separating them. From germline, CDR1 is SEHNR and CDR2 FQNEAQ (reference sequence). The CDR3 spells CASSLTGTTNTGELFF. The CDR3 DNA follows: TGTGCCAGCAGCTTAACCGGGACAACGAACACCGGGGAGCTGTTTTTT.

This clonotype showed up many times. V and J are TRBV2 and TRBJ2-2; D is undetermined. The CDR3 spans 14 residues. Looked up from germline, CDR1 is SNHLY and CDR2 is FYNNEI. Trimming removed 3 bases at V and 5 bases at J, with 10 bases between. CDR3 protein: CASSEQTRTGELFF. The CDR3 DNA reads TGTGCCAGCAGTGAGCAGACGAGGACCGGGGAGCTGTTTTTT.

The gene calls are TRBV7-3 and TRBJ2-5, with D perhaps matching TRBD1 (6 bases). The V end lost 5 bases, the J end lost 2 bases, and 9 bases lay between the germline ends. The CDR3 spans 13 residues. CDR1 is SGHTA, CDR2 FQGTGA, per germline. CDR3 DNA sequence: TGTGCCAGCAGCAAAGGACAGCAAGAGACCCAGTACTTC. Its translation is CASSKGQQETQYF.

The sample holds a few counts of this clonotype. The rearrangement links TRBV27 to TRBJ1-1; TRBD1 matches 7 bases. Germline values: CDR1 MNHEY, CDR2 SMNVEV (reference sequence). The ends lost 4 bases at V and 4 bases at J; junction bases unmatched: 12. The CDR3 length is 16 residues. Written as DNA, the CDR3 is TGTGCCAGCAGTTCAGACAGGGAGGTCTCTTCCACTGAAGCTTTCTTT. Translated, it gives CASSSDREVSSTEAFF.

The rearrangement joins TRBV28 to TRBJ1-5; no firm D call. CDR1 is MDHEN and CDR2 is SYDVKM in the germline V gene. Trimming left V 6 bases short and J 5 bases short, with 14 bases between. This CDR3 is 14 amino acids long. For the CDR3, the DNA is TGTGCCAGCAGCTACGTCGAGACATATCAGCCCCAGCATTTT. Its translation: CASSYVETYQPQHF.

The rearrangement joins TRBV7-9 to TRBJ1-6, with TRBD1 matching 9 bases. The J segment lost 6 bases and the V segment lost 5 bases, leaving 5 bases of the junction unmatched. Germline V gives CDR1 SEHNR, CDR2 FQNEAQ (reference sequence). The CDR3 length is 15 residues. The CDR3: CASSPGDRVNSPLHF. The CDR3 DNA reads TGTGCCAGCAGCCCGGGGGACAGGGTTAATTCACCCCTCCACTTT.

This clonotype was seen repeatedly, ten times or more. The V gene is TRBV7-9, the J gene TRBJ2-3; tentatively, D is TRBD2 (5 bases). This CDR3 is built from 16 residues. Germline assignment: CDR1 SEHNR and CDR2 FQNEAQ (reference sequence). Trimming stripped 5 bases from V and 2 bases from J, with 17 bases between. CDR3 region: CASSPWSGKITDTQYF. The CDR3 DNA reads TGTGCCAGCAGCCCGTGGTCCGGGAAGATCACAGATACGCAGTATTTT.

There are many counts of this clonotype. The J gene is TRBJ2-3, the V gene TRBV7-2, with D uncertain. From germline, CDR1 is SGHTA and CDR2 FQGNSA. V lost 0 bases, J lost 3 bases, and 7 bases lay in between. CDR3 size: 14 residues. The CDR3 DNA follows: TGTGCCAGCAGCTTAGCGATTAGGACAGATACGCAGTATTTT. Its protein product is CASSLAIRTDTQYF.

This chain connects TRBV25-1 to TRBJ2-3, with TRBD2 identical over 9 bases. J lost 4 bases, V lost 6 bases, and 5 bases had no gene match. Germline V gene sequence: CDR1 MGHDK, CDR2 SYGVNS. The CDR3 has 14 residues. Written as DNA, the CDR3 is TGTGCCAGCAGCCTCGGACTAGCGTCAGATACGCAGTATTTT. This codes for CASSLGLASDTQYF.

This clonotype was observed at least ten times. The chain uses TRBV4-3 and TRBJ2-7, with D possibly TRBD2 on 5 matching bases. The V end was cut by 1 base, the J end by 7 bases, with 14 bases between. The germline CDR1 and CDR2 sequences are LGHNA and YSLEER. CDR3 length: 14 amino acids. The CDR3 sequence is CASSQASEGWEQYF. The CDR3 DNA reads as TGCGCCAGCAGCCAAGCGTCAGAGGGCTGGGAGCAGTACTTC.

This clonotype showed up many times. The chain employs TRBV4-3 and TRBJ1-3; D unclear. Germline loops: CDR1 LGHNA, CDR2 YSLEER. The CDR3 covers 16 residues. With 0 bases removed from V and 1 base from J, the gap between germline ends came to 10 bases. The CDR3 DNA reads as TGCGCCAGCAGCCAAGATGTCCTGAGTTCTGGAAACACCATATATTTT. It is translated as CASSQDVLSSGNTIYF.

This clonotype was seen many times. The CDR3 DNA is TGTGCCAGCAGCTTAGGCCAGGTCGGAAACACCATATATTTT. Its translation is CASSLGQVGNTIYF. The chain has TRBV7-2 and TRBJ1-3; D is unresolved. This CDR3 contains 14 residues. V shed 1 base and J shed 4 bases, with 8 bases lying between them. The germline CDR1 and CDR2 sequences are SGHTA and FQGNSA.

This clonotype was recorded a few times. The rearrangement joins TRBV6-2 or TRBV6-3 to TRBJ2-1; D unresolved. Trimming removed 6 bases from V and 4 bases from J, with 7 bases in between. Germline CDR1 MNHEY, CDR2 SVGEGT. This CDR3 is 12 amino acids long. DNA for the CDR3: TGTGCCAGCAGCCGAGGTTACAATGAGCAGTTCTTC. Translating gives CASSRGYNEQFF.

This clonotype showed up many times. The chain combines TRBV9 with TRBJ2-1, with D uncertain. CDR1 SGDLS and CDR2 YYNGEE come from the germline V gene. V shed 2 bases and J shed 4 bases, with 13 bases lying between them. This CDR3 has 15 amino acids. This CDR3 is CASSVESSRYNEQFF. The DNA of the CDR3 is TGTGCCAGCAGCGTGGAGTCATCGCGATACAATGAGCAGTTCTTC.

The V gene is TRBV18, the J gene TRBJ2-6; TRBD1 aligns across 8 bases. The CDR3 runs to 19 residues. Germline CDR1 KGHSH, CDR2 LQKENI. The J segment lost 1 base and the V segment lost 1 base, leaving 9 bases of the junction unmatched. CDR3 DNA sequence: TGTGCCAGCTCACCACGTGTGGAATACAGGGGGTCTGGGGCCAACGTCCTGACTTTC. Protein sequence: CASSPRVEYRGSGANVLTF.

This clonotype has a count of ten or more. The chain joins TRBV5-1 to TRBJ2-1, with TRBD1 as a possible D gene (5 bases). Trimming cost V 4 bases and J 6 bases, with 11 bases left between them. The germline CDR1 and CDR2 sequences are SGHRS and YFSETQ. This CDR3 comprises 13 residues. CDR3 sequence reads: CASSIRAANEQFF. The CDR3 region has the DNA TGCGCCAGCAGCATCAGGGCCGCCAATGAGCAGTTCTTC.

In its sample, this clonotype was seen a few times. At one boundary the junction diverges from the germline segment, which might be a read error. The J gene is TRBJ2-3, the V gene TRBV10-3, with D possibly being TRBD2 (6 bases). The germline CDR1 and CDR2 sequences are ENHRY and SYGVKD. The CDR3 is 12 residues long. For the CDR3, the DNA is TGTGCCATCAGGGGGCGGGATGAAGCGCCCGGTTTT. Its protein product is CAIRGRDEAPGF.

The chain has TRBV18 and TRBJ1-3; D is ambiguous. The germline V and J ends were trimmed by 3 bases and 4 bases, with 10 bases remaining between them. Looked up from germline, CDR1 is KGHSH and CDR2 is LQKENI. CDR3 length: 14 residues. This chain's CDR3 is CASSPSPTGNTIYF. CDR3 coding DNA: TGTGCCAGCTCACCCTCCCCGACAGGAAACACCATATATTTT.